This record concerns one T cell receptor (beta chain) sequence. The data belong to a study of cytomegalovirus exposure and HLA in healthy donors. The length of the CDR3 is 13 residues. With 6 bases removed from V and 4 bases from J, the gap between germline ends came to 12 bases. Germline assignment: CDR1 SNHLY and CDR2 FYNNEI. Primers included in the PCR were 60 Vbeta and 13 Jbeta primers. Only in-frame clones appear in the TCRdb table, and some are missing; sequencing was by immunoSEQ multiplex PCR. The sample lists roughly 120,000 clones, 55% to 75% seen once, with roughly 8.2% in the top ten. Sequencing used PBMCs. This TCR derives from a woman in her thirties or forties in good health and CMV-seropositive. V gene TRBV2 combines with J gene TRBJ1-2; no reliable D call. The CDR3 loop reads CASSKDGIYGYTF. In nucleotides, the CDR3 is TGTGCCAGCAGCAAGGACGGGATCTATGGCTACACCTTC. The whole variable domain, remainder taken from reference TRBV2 and TRBJ1-2, is EPEVTQTPSHQVTQMGQEVILRCVPISNHLYFYWYRQILGQKVEFLVSFYNNEISEKSEIFDDQFSVERPDGSNFTLKIRSTKLEDSAMYFCASSKDGIYGYTFGSGTRLTVV.